This entry lists 27 T cell receptor beta chains sequenced from one sample in a study of Graves' ophthalmopathy and Graves' hyperthyroidism. Amplifying from RNA transcripts, the study obtained TCR beta CDR3 regions. Second-round multiplex PCR came after first-round RT-PCR with HTBI primers. Each CDR3 protein gets one entry after TCRdb re-called the multiplex PCR reads with MiXCR. Here the sample spans more than 1,000,000 distinct CDR3 sequences, less than 45% being singletons. Sequencing input: peripheral blood or thyroid tissue (not recorded which). These receptors all stem from an adult man with Graves' hyperthyroidism.

Points on this clonotype: The junction departs from the called germline gene at one end, perhaps through a read error. The V gene is TRBV7-2, the J gene TRBJ2-5, with TRBD2 as a possible D gene (5 bases). Germline V CDR1 and CDR2: SGHTA, FQGNSA. CDR3 length equals 15 residues. The CDR3 DNA is TGCGCCAGCGGCCAAGACCGCGGGCTCCGGGAGACCCAGTACTTC. Encoded protein: CASGQDRGLRETQYF.

CDR3: CASSYYPFGTGNQPQHF. The CDR3 DNA is TGTGCCAGCAGTTATTATCCTTTTGGGACAGGGAATCAGCCCCAGCATTTT. This rearrangement joins TRBV6-5 to TRBJ1-5; 9 bases map to TRBD1. The junction had 10 bases not matched to a gene; V was cut back by 3 bases and J by 4 bases. This CDR3 is 17 amino acids long. Germline V gene lookup returns CDR1 MNHEY and CDR2 SVGAGI.

This clonotype occurred many times. CDR3 DNA: TGCAGCGCCGGGGACCGTAACAATCAGCCCCAGCATTTT. Protein product: CSAGDRNNQPQHF. The chain combines TRBV29-1 with TRBJ1-5; a weak D match, TRBD1 (5 bases). This CDR3 has 13 residues. V lost 7 bases, J lost 3 bases, and 13 bases lay in between. Germline values: CDR1 SQVTM, CDR2 ANQGSEA.

The chain joins TRBV10-3 to TRBJ1-1; D perhaps matches TRBD1 (6 bases). The germline gives CDR1 ENHRY, CDR2 SYGVKD. The CDR3 has 12 residues. Trimming removed 3 bases from V and 7 bases from J, with 9 bases in between. The CDR3 reads CAISEGRGEAFF. The CDR3 nucleotides read TGTGCCATCAGTGAAGGCAGGGGTGAAGCTTTCTTT.

The rearrangement uses TRBV20-1 and TRBJ2-5; D is uncertain. CDR1 is DFQATT and CDR2 is SNEGSKA in the germline V gene (reference sequence). V was shortened by 0 bases and J by 0 bases, with 14 bases between the two germline ends. This CDR3 spans 16 amino acids. For the CDR3, the DNA is TGCAGTGCTAGAGATCTTTTTGGGCCAGACCAAGAGACCCAGTACTTC. Translating gives CSARDLFGPDQETQYF.

This clonotype was recorded many times. The V gene is TRBV7-8, the J gene TRBJ2-7, with D possibly being TRBD2 (6 bases). Germline CDR1 is SGHVS and CDR2 is FQNEAQ. The CDR3 contains 16 residues. Trimming stripped 5 bases from V and 4 bases from J, with 21 bases between. CDR3 bases: TGTGCCAGCAGCCCCCAGCGGGCAGGAGGTGCATACGAGCAGTACTTC. Protein: CASSPQRAGGAYEQYF.

The chain joins TRBV20-1 to TRBJ1-4, with D uncertain. Trimming pared 1 base from V and 5 bases from J, leaving 11 bases between. The length of the CDR3 is 14 residues. CDR1 and CDR2 (germline): DFQATT, SNEGSKA (reference sequence). The CDR3 sequence: CSARVGYENEKLFF. In nucleotides, the CDR3 is TGCAGTGCTAGAGTAGGGTACGAAAATGAAAAACTGTTTTTT.

The table lists this clonotype with many counts. The J gene is TRBJ2-5, the V gene TRBV7-3; D remains ambiguous. V lost 5 bases and J lost 5, with 15 bases in between. This CDR3 has 14 residues. Germline V lookup: CDR1 SGHTA, CDR2 FQGTGA. CDR3 sequence (DNA): TGTGCCAGCAGCCCCCTGGGTGGTTGGGAGACCCAGTACTTC. It encodes CASSPLGGWETQYF.

This clonotype has a count of ten or more. The CDR3 nucleotides are TGCAGTGCTAGAGACTACCGGGAGGCTAATGAAAAACTGTTTTTT. Translation: CSARDYREANEKLFF. The J gene is TRBJ1-4, the V gene TRBV20-1, with no clear D. Trimming cost V 0 bases and J 3 bases, with 11 bases left between them. The CDR3 extends over 15 amino acids. Germline-derived CDR1 and CDR2 are DFQATT and SNEGSKA (reference sequence).

This clonotype was detected many times. The J gene is TRBJ2-7, the V gene TRBV10-2; no reliable D call. The CDR3 has 12 amino acids. V lost 2 bases, J lost 6 bases, and 8 bases lay in between. Germline assignment: CDR1 WSHSY and CDR2 SAAADI. The CDR3: CASSEGRREQYF. CDR3 coding DNA: TGCGCCAGCAGTGAGGGCAGGCGCGAGCAGTACTTC.

Written as DNA, the CDR3 is TGTGCCAGTAGTATTTCTTGGGCTAGCGCGCCTCAAGAGACCCAGTACTTC. It translates to CASSISWASAPQETQYF. This chain links TRBV19 with TRBJ2-5, with a weak D call TRBD2 (6 bases). Per germline, CDR1 LNHDA and CDR2 SQIVND (reference sequence). Trimming cost V 3 bases and J 2 bases, with 19 bases left between them. CDR3 length equals 17 residues.

In its sample, this clonotype was seen many times. The V call is TRBV29-1, the J call TRBJ1-1; D call uncertain. Germline values: CDR1 SQVTM, CDR2 ANQGSEA. With 4 bases removed from V and 5 bases from J, the gap between germline ends came to 11 bases. The CDR3 is 12 amino acids. The CDR3: CSVGLQTTEAFF. The CDR3 coding sequence is TGCAGCGTTGGGCTACAGACGACTGAAGCTTTCTTT.

J is TRBJ1-5 and V is TRBV6-2 or TRBV6-3; 9 bases line up with TRBD1. The germline V gene encodes CDR1 MNHEY and CDR2 SVGEGT. The V gene end was trimmed by 0 bases and the J gene end by 0 bases; junction bases not matched to a gene: 3. The CDR3 consists of 17 residues. The CDR3 region has the DNA TGTGCCAGCAGTTACTCGACAGGGGGTTATAGCAATCAGCCCCAGCATTTT. Its protein product is CASSYSTGGYSNQPQHF.

V is TRBV12-3 or TRBV12-4 and J is TRBJ2-2; D might be TRBD1 (5 bases). The CDR3 sequence is 17 residues long. Trimming left V 6 bases short and J 4 bases short, with 21 bases between. In DNA, the CDR3 is TGTGCCAGCAGGCCCGTCTTGGAATGGACATCCACCGGGGAGCTGTTTTTT. Translated: CASRPVLEWTSTGELFF.

The genes are TRBV4-1 and TRBJ1-1; D remains ambiguous. V was clipped by 5 bases and J by 6 bases, with 10 bases between them. Germline values: CDR1 MGHRA, CDR2 YSYEKL. This CDR3 contains 12 residues. Here the CDR3 reads CASSGRSSEAFF. DNA of the CDR3: TGCGCCAGCAGCGGCCGTAGCTCTGAAGCTTTCTTT.

V is TRBV19 and J is TRBJ2-2, with D possibly being TRBD1 (5 bases). The CDR3 has 14 amino acids. From germline, CDR1 is LNHDA and CDR2 SQIVND (reference sequence). V lost 7 bases and J 3 bases, leaving 12 bases between the germline ends. CDR3 sequence: CASTHRPHTGELFF. For the CDR3, the DNA is TGTGCCAGTACCCACAGGCCTCACACCGGGGAGCTGTTTTTT.

This clonotype was found many times. The chain uses TRBV10-3 and TRBJ2-7, with D hard to call. CDR1 is ENHRY and CDR2 is SYGVKD in the germline V gene. There are 14 residues in the CDR3. The ends were cut back, 2 bases at V and 6 bases at J, with 14 bases in the middle. In nucleotides, the CDR3 is TGTGCCATCAGTGAGGGAGCTCCCACTACCGAGCAGTACTTC. Residues: CAISEGAPTTEQYF.

This clonotype came up many times. J is TRBJ1-2 and V is TRBV10-3; D not resolved. V shed 2 bases and J shed 3 bases, with 4 bases lying between them. Germline CDR1 ENHRY, CDR2 SYGVKD. The CDR3 runs 12 residues. CDR3 region: CAISEEDYGYTF. The DNA of the CDR3 is TGTGCCATCAGTGAGGAGGACTATGGCTACACCTTC.

As for this clonotype: A much larger clone differs by one base, so this may be a read error. This chain connects TRBV13 to TRBJ2-7, with 10 bases that match TRBD2. This CDR3 is built from 16 residues. The V segment lost 5 bases and the J segment 13 bases; nucleotides outside the gene matches: 20. Germline CDR1 and CDR2: PRHDT and FYEKMQ (reference sequence). The DNA for the CDR3 is TGTGCCAGCAGCCCCTCAGGTCCTAGCGGGAGTGGGGGGCACTACTTC. Translation: CASSPSGPSGSGGHYF.

The V gene is TRBV5-1, the J gene TRBJ1-4; 8 nucleotides agree with TRBD1. The germline V gene has CDR1 SGHRS and CDR2 YFSETQ. After removal of 7 bases from V and 8 bases from J, the junction contained 13 bases not matched to a gene. The CDR3 is made up of 15 amino acids. The CDR3: CASRPGQGVGEKLFF. The CDR3 bases are TGCGCCAGCCGCCCCGGACAGGGCGTAGGCGAAAAACTGTTTTTT.

This clonotype has a handful of counts. V gene TRBV7-9 combines with J gene TRBJ1-3; TRBD1 might be the D (5 bases). The CDR3 runs to 13 residues. Trimming shortened V by 0 bases and J by 16 bases, and 16 bases separated the two germline ends. Germline CDR1 and CDR2: SEHNR and FQNEAQ (reference sequence). The CDR3 region is CASSLAFQGPMYF. The CDR3 DNA reads as TGTGCCAGCAGCTTAGCCTTTCAGGGTCCTATGTATTTT.

Remarks on this clonotype: A junction boundary mismatches the germline segment, possibly from a read error. The V call is TRBV5-1, the J call TRBJ2-7; weak D call: TRBD1 (5 bases). Per germline, CDR1 SGHRS and CDR2 YFSETQ. The CDR3 is 14 residues long. The DNA for the CDR3 is TGTGCCAGCAGCCAGACGGACACCACCTACGAGCAGTACTTC. As protein: CASSQTDTTYEQYF.

This chain joins TRBV10-3 and TRBJ1-1, with D possibly being TRBD1 (5 bases). Trimming removed 8 bases from V and 0 bases from J, with 13 bases in between. Germline CDR1 is ENHRY and CDR2 is SYGVKD. The CDR3 has 14 amino acids. CDR3 DNA sequence: TGTGCCATCGGGGGGGACGGCATGAACACTGAAGCTTTCTTT. As protein: CAIGGDGMNTEAFF.

The sample holds one count of this clonotype. This chain uses TRBV19 with TRBJ1-3; D may be TRBD1 (5 bases). The ends were cut back, 4 bases at V and 14 bases at J, with 18 bases in the middle. In germline, CDR1 is LNHDA, CDR2 SQIVND (reference sequence). The CDR3 runs 13 residues. The CDR3 sequence: CASSNLGGKTLYF. The DNA for the CDR3 is TGTGCCAGTAGTAATCTGGGGGGGAAGACCCTATATTTT.

This clonotype showed up just a few times. The gene calls are TRBV9 and TRBJ2-7, with D perhaps given as TRBD1 or TRBD2 (5 bases each). Per the germline V gene, CDR1 is SGDLS and CDR2 is YYNGEE. V was cut by 0 bases and J by 6 bases, with 16 bases left in between. This CDR3 spans 15 amino acids. The CDR3 reads CASSVDGAVFSEQYF. The DNA for the CDR3 is TGTGCCAGCAGCGTAGACGGGGCGGTTTTCTCCGAGCAGTACTTC.

V is TRBV20-1 and J is TRBJ2-7, with 9 positions matching TRBD2. This CDR3 has 12 residues. Germline CDR1 reads DFQATT; CDR2 reads SNEGSKA (reference sequence). The ends lost 5 bases at V and 5 bases at J; junction bases unmatched: 4. Here the CDR3 reads CSARGRGNEQYF. The DNA for the CDR3 is TGCAGTGCTCGCGGGAGGGGTAACGAGCAGTACTTC.

The V and J genes are TRBV9 and TRBJ1-2, with D unresolved. V was cut by 1 base and J by 4 bases, with 8 bases left in between. Looked up from germline, CDR1 is SGDLS and CDR2 is YYNGEE. The CDR3 length is 13 residues. CDR3 amino acids: CASSVKDSYGYTF. DNA for the CDR3: TGTGCCAGCAGCGTAAAAGATTCCTATGGCTACACCTTC.